These T cell receptor beta chains were read from a single sample in a study of Ad26.COV2.S vaccination and SARS-CoV-2 variants. Sequenced by immunoSEQ multiplex PCR; TCRdb stores in-frame clones only, minus some. Here the sample spans some 180,000 clones, around 85% being singletons. The sample consisted of peripheral blood, taken after recovery from COVID-19. The source is a human donor who had recovered from COVID-19. Each CDR3 is given without its conserved first and last residue. Fields, in order: clone size, CDR3 length, J gene, V gene, CDR3 protein. The size field is filled for only some rows; it gives once, few, many or a size class.

clone size: -; CDR3 length: 12; J gene: TRBJ1-1; V gene: TRBV19; CDR3 protein: ATSQGPGNTEAF
clone size: -; CDR3 length: 12; J gene: TRBJ1-3; V gene: TRBV3-1/TRBV3-2; CDR3 protein: ASSPLRSGNTIY
clone size: -; CDR3 length: 10; J gene: TRBJ2-7; V gene: TRBV5-1; CDR3 protein: ASSVGQGAEN
clone size: once; CDR3 length: 12; J gene: TRBJ2-5; V gene: TRBV18; CDR3 protein: ASSPLSNQETQY
clone size: -; CDR3 length: 10; J gene: TRBJ2-1; V gene: TRBV19; CDR3 protein: ASNQGWNEQF
clone size: -; CDR3 length: 12; J gene: TRBJ2-5; V gene: TRBV7-2; CDR3 protein: ASSLLGLVETQY
clone size: -; CDR3 length: 11; J gene: TRBJ1-2; V gene: TRBV29-1; CDR3 protein: SVEGRVNYGYT
clone size: once; CDR3 length: 11; J gene: TRBJ2-5; V gene: TRBV11-3; CDR3 protein: ASSLDAQETQY
clone size: -; CDR3 length: 16; J gene: TRBJ2-7; V gene: TRBV4-1; CDR3 protein: ASSQGPPGLFYSYEQY
clone size: few; CDR3 length: 13; J gene: TRBJ1-5; V gene: TRBV19; CDR3 protein: ASSMGAYSNQPQH
clone size: -; CDR3 length: 10; J gene: TRBJ1-3; V gene: TRBV30; CDR3 protein: AWTVSGNTIY
clone size: -; CDR3 length: 11; J gene: TRBJ1-5; V gene: TRBV28; CDR3 protein: ASSWGSNQPQH
clone size: few; CDR3 length: 11; J gene: TRBJ1-3; V gene: TRBV12-3/TRBV12-4; CDR3 protein: ASSLHSGNTIY
clone size: once; CDR3 length: 11; J gene: TRBJ2-1; V gene: TRBV3-1/TRBV3-2; CDR3 protein: ASSQVGLNEQF
clone size: -; CDR3 length: 13; J gene: TRBJ2-7; V gene: TRBV9; CDR3 protein: ASSGGTGSSYEQY
clone size: -; CDR3 length: 15; J gene: TRBJ2-3; V gene: TRBV15; CDR3 protein: ATSRARFTSSTDTQY
clone size: -; CDR3 length: 13; J gene: TRBJ1-6; V gene: TRBV3-1/TRBV3-2; CDR3 protein: ASSQSQAGGSPLH
clone size: few; CDR3 length: 14; J gene: TRBJ1-1; V gene: TRBV19; CDR3 protein: ASSTWTGGGGTEAF
clone size: -; CDR3 length: 12; J gene: TRBJ2-3; V gene: TRBV6-5; CDR3 protein: ASSPGPYTDTQY
clone size: once; CDR3 length: 14; J gene: TRBJ1-4; V gene: TRBV15; CDR3 protein: ATSPGSSAGAEKLF
clone size: -; CDR3 length: 15; J gene: TRBJ1-3; V gene: TRBV13; CDR3 protein: ASSLRSRGASGNTIY
clone size: -; CDR3 length: 12; J gene: TRBJ2-5; V gene: TRBV9; CDR3 protein: ASLRIREQETQY
clone size: -; CDR3 length: 16; J gene: TRBJ2-5; V gene: TRBV4-1; CDR3 protein: ASSSGLAGGPGQETQY
clone size: -; CDR3 length: 14; J gene: TRBJ1-5; V gene: TRBV28; CDR3 protein: ASSLSKQVINQPQH
clone size: -; CDR3 length: 11; J gene: TRBJ1-1; V gene: TRBV12-3/TRBV12-4; CDR3 protein: ASSLASNTEAF
clone size: -; CDR3 length: 12; J gene: TRBJ1-2; V gene: TRBV7-9; CDR3 protein: ASSLESGTHGYT
clone size: -; CDR3 length: 9; J gene: TRBJ1-1; V gene: TRBV19; CDR3 protein: ASRRGTEAF